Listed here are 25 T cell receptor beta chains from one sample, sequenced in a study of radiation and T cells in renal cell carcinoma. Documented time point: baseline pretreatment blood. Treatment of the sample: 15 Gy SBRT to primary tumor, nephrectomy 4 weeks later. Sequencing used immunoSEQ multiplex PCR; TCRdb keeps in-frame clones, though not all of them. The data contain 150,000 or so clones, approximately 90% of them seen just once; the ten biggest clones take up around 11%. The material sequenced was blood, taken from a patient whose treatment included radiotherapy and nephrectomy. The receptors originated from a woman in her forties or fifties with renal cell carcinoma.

The CDR3 is CASSRLAGAINEQFF. The CDR3 DNA is TGTGCCAGCAGCCGACTAGCGGGGGCTATCAATGAGCAGTTCTTC. The chain is built from TRBV6-4 and TRBJ2-1; TRBD2 aligns across 12 bases. The CDR3 covers 15 residues. V lost 6 bases and J lost 6; bases outside the gene matches: 6. Germline CDR1 is MRHNA and CDR2 is SNTAGT.

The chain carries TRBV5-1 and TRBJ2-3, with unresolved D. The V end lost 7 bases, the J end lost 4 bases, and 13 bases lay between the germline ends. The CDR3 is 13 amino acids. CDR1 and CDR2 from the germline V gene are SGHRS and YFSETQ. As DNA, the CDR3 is TGCGCCAGCGGACGCTTAAACTCAGATACGCAGTATTTT. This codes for CASGRLNSDTQYF.

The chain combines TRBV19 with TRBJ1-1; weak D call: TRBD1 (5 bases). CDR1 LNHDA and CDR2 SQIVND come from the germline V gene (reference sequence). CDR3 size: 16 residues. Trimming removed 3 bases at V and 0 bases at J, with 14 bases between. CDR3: CASSIPGAAMNTEAFF. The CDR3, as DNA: TGTGCCAGTAGTATCCCCGGGGCAGCGATGAACACTGAAGCTTTCTTT.

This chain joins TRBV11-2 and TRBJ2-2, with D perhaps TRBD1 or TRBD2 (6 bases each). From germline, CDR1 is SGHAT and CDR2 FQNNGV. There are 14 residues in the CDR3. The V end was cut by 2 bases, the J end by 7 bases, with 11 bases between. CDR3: CASSLRGANGELFF. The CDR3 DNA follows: TGTGCCAGCAGCTTAAGGGGGGCTAACGGGGAGCTGTTTTTT.

The CDR3 DNA reads as TGCGCCAGCAGCCTACTAAGCCCAGGGTGGGACACCAATTCACCCCTCCACTTT. It translates to CASSLLSPGWDTNSPLHF. The chain couples TRBV4-3 to TRBJ1-6, with D possibly matching TRBD1 (6 bases). The CDR3 is 18 residues long. Trimming took 4 bases from V and 7 from J, leaving 23 bases between them. Germline V gene data show CDR1 as LGHNA and CDR2 as YSLEER.

CDR3 loop: CASGYGGASRNEQFF. The CDR3 DNA reads TGTGCCAGCGGGTACGGGGGGGCCTCCCGCAATGAGCAGTTCTTC. The genes are TRBV6-4 and TRBJ2-1; TRBD2 agrees at 8 bases. CDR1 and CDR2 (germline): MRHNA, SNTAGT. J gave up 6 bases and V 8 bases, and 12 bases lay outside the gene matches. There are 15 residues in the CDR3.

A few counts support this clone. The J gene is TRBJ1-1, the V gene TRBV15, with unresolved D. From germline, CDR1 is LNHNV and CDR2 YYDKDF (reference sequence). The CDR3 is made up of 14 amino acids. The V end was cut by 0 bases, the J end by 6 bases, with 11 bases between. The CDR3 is CATSRDRVGAEAFF. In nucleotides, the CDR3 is TGTGCCACCAGCAGAGATCGTGTAGGTGCTGAAGCTTTCTTT. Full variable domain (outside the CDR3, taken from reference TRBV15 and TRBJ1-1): DAMVIQNPRYQVTQFGKPVTLSCSQTLNHNVMYWYQQKSSQAPKLLFHYYDKDFNNEADTPDNFQSRRPNTSFCFLDIRSPGLGDTAMYLCATSRDRVGAEAFFGQGTRLTVV.

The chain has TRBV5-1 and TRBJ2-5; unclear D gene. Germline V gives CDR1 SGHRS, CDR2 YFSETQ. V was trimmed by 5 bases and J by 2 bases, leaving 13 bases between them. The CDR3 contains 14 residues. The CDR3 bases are TGCGCCAGCAGGGGTTATGGGGTGCAAGAGACCCAGTACTTC. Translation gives CASRGYGVQETQYF.

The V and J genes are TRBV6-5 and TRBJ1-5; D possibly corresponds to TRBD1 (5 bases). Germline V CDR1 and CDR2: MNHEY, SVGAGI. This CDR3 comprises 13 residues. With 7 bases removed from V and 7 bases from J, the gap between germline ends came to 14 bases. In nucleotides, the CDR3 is TGTGCCAGCAAGGGAGGGGCTTCCCAGCCCCAGCATTTT. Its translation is CASKGGASQPQHF.

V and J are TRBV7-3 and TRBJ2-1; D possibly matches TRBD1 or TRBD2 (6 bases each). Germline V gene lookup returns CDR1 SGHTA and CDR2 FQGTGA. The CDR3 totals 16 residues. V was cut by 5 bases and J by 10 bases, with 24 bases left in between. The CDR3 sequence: CASSPKIGGSLREQFF. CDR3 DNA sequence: TGTGCCAGCAGCCCAAAGATCGGGGGCTCCTTACGCGAGCAGTTCTTC.

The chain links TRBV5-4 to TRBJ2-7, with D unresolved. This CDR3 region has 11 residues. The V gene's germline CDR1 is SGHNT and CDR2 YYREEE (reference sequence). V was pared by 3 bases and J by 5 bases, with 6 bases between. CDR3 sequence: CASSSQHEQYF. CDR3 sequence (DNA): TGTGCCAGCAGCTCCCAGCACGAGCAGTACTTC.

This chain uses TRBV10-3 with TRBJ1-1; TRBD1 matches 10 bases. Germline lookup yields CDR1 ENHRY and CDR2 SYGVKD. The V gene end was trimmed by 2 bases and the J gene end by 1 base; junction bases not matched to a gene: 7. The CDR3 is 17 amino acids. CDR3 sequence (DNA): TGTGCCATCAGTGAGAGTAACCGGGACAGGGGGAACACTGAAGCTTTCTTT. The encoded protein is CAISESNRDRGNTEAFF.

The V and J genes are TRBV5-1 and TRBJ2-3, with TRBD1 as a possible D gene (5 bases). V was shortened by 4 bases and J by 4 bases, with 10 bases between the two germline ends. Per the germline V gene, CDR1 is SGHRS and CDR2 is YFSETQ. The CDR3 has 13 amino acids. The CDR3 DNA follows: TGCGCCAGCAGCCCCCTGGGGCCAGATACGCAGTATTTT. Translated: CASSPLGPDTQYF.

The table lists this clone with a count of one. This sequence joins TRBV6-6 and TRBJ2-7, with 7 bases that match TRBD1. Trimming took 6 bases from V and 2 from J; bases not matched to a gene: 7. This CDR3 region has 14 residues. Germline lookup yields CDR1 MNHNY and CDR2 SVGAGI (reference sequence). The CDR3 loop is CASSLGQATYEQYF. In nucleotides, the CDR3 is TGTGCCAGCAGCCTTGGACAGGCGACCTACGAGCAGTACTTC.

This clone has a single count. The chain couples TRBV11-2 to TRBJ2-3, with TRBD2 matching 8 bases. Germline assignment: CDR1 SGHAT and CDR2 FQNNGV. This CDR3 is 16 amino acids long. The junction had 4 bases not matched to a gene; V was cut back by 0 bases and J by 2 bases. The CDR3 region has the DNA TGTGCCAGCAGCTTAGAGGGCGGGGGGCCCACAGATACGCAGTATTTT. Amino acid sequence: CASSLEGGGPTDTQYF.

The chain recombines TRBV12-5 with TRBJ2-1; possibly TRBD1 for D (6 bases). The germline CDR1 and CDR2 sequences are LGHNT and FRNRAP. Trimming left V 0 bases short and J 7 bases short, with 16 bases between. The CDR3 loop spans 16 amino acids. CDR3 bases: TGTGCTAGTGGTTTGGTACGGGGCGGCCAGGGGAATGAGCAGTTCTTC. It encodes CASGLVRGGQGNEQFF.

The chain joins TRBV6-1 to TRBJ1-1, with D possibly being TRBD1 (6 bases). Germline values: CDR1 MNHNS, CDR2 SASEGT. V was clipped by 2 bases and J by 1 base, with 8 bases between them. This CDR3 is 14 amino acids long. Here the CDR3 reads CASSEQGQNTEAFF. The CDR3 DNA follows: TGTGCCAGCAGTGAACAGGGGCAGAACACTGAAGCTTTCTTT.

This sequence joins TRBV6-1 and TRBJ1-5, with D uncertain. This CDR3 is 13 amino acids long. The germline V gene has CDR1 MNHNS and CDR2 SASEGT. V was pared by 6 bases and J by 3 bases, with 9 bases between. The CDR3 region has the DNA TGTGCCAGCAGCCCGAGGGACAATCAGCCCCAGCATTTT. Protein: CASSPRDNQPQHF.

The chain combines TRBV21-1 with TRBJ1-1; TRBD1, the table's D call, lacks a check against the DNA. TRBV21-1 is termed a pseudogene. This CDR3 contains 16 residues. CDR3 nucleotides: TGTGCCAGCAGCTTGCTCACAGGGGAGGCGAACACTGAAGCTTTCTTT. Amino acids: CASSLLTGEANTEAFF.

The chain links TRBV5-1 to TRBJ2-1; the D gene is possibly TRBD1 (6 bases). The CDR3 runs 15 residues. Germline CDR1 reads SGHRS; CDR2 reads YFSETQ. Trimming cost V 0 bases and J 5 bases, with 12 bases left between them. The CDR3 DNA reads TGCGCCAGCAGCTTGGTGGGGGCCAGGGACAATGAGCAGTTCTTC. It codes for CASSLVGARDNEQFF.

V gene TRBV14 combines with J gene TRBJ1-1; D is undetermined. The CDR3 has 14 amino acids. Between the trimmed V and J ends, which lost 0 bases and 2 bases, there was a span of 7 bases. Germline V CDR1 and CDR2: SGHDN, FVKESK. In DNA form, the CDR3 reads TGTGCCAGCAGCCAAGACCCGGTTAACACTGAAGCTTTCTTT. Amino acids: CASSQDPVNTEAFF.

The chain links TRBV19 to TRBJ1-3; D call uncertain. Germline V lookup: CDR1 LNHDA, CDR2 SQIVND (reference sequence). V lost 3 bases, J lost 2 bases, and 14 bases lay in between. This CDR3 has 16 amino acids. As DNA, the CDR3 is TGTGCCAGTAGTATGTCCGGTTTCTCGGCTGGAAACACCATATATTTT. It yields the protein CASSMSGFSAGNTIYF. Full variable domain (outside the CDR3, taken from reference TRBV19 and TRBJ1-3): DGGITQSPKYLFRKEGQNVTLSCEQNLNHDAMYWYRQDPGQGLRLIYYSQIVNDFQKGDIAEGYSVSREKKESFPLTVTSAQKNPTAFYLCASSMSGFSAGNTIYFGEGSWLTVV.

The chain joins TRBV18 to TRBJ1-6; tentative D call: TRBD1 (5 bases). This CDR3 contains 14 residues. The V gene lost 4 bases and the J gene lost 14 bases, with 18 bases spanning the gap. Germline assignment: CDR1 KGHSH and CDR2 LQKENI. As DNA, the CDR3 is TGTGCCAGCTCACGGGGCAGCCCTGAGGGTTCCCTCCACTTT. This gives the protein CASSRGSPEGSLHF.

The CDR3 nucleotides are TGTGCCAGCAGCGGAGGACAGGGGGCCAAAAACATTCAGTACTTC. The encoded protein is CASSGGQGAKNIQYF. V usage is TRBV9 and J usage is TRBJ2-4; 9 bases are shared with TRBD1. The germline V gene has CDR1 SGDLS and CDR2 YYNGEE. Unmatched junction bases numbered 2, after V lost 3 bases and J lost 1 base. This CDR3 is built from 15 residues. Based on the CDR3 plus reference TRBV9 and TRBJ2-4, the full variable domain is DSGVTQTPKHLITATGQRVTLRCSPRSGDLSVYWYQQSLDQGLQFLIQYYNGEERAKGNILERFSAQQFPDLHSELNLSSLELGDSALYFCASSGGQGAKNIQYFGAGTRLSVL.

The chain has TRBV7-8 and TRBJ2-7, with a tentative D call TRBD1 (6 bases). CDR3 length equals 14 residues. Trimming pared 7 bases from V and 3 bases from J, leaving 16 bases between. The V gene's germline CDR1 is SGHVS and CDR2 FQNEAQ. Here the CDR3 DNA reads TGTGCCAGCAATACGGACAGAGAATACTACGAGCAGTACTTC. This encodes CASNTDREYYEQYF.